The 5 T cell receptor beta chains in this list originate from one sample, sequenced in a study of blood T cell repertoires in COVID-19. TCRdb's table, derived via immunoSEQ multiplex PCR, lists solely in-frame clones and lacks some. The data hold approximately 60,000 clones, with approximately 93% observed a single time. Sample: peripheral blood. Receptors originate from a man between 65 and 80 years old with active COVID-19.

This sequence joins TRBV6-1 and TRBJ1-3, with D maybe TRBD1 (5 bases). The V and J ends lost 2 bases and 2 bases respectively, with 13 bases between them. Germline CDR1 is MNHNS and CDR2 is SASEGT. The CDR3 runs to 16 residues. In DNA form, the CDR3 reads TGTGCCAGCAGTGAAACCACAGGTTCAACTGGAAACACCATATATTTT. Amino acid sequence: CASSETTGSTGNTIYF.

The gene calls are TRBV10-3 and TRBJ2-1; TRBD1 matches at 10 bases. Per the germline V gene, CDR1 is ENHRY and CDR2 is SYGVKD. With V trimmed by 0 bases and J by 6 bases, 5 bases remained unmatched. The CDR3 spans 16 residues. The CDR3 DNA sequence: TGTGCCATCAGTGAGTCCGGGACAGGGGTTTTCAATGAGCAGTTCTTC. This gives the protein CAISESGTGVFNEQFF.

Written as DNA, the CDR3 is TGTGCCAGCAGCCTAGACCGGGACTGGACGACCTACGAGCAGTACGTC. This encodes CASSLDRDWTTYEQYV. The rearrangement joins TRBV7-8 to TRBJ2-7; D is perhaps TRBD2 (6 bases). The CDR3 totals 16 residues. Looked up from germline, CDR1 is SGHVS and CDR2 is FQNEAQ. Between the trimmed V and J ends, which lost 5 bases and 2 bases, there was a span of 19 bases.

This sequence joins TRBV7-2 and TRBJ2-1; perhaps TRBD2 as D (5 bases). CDR3 length: 14 amino acids. V dropped 1 base and J dropped 3 bases, with 7 bases sitting between them. CDR1 and CDR2 (germline): SGHTA, FQGNSA. The DNA of the CDR3 is TGTGCCAGCAGCTTAGGGACTGTCTACAATGAGCAGTTCTTC. Its protein product is CASSLGTVYNEQFF.

This clone was counted only a few times. The genes are TRBV4-2 and TRBJ1-3; 9 nucleotides match TRBD1. Germline-derived CDR1 and CDR2 are LGHNA and YNFKEQ. Trimming at V came to 0 bases and at J to 6 bases, leaving 6 bases not matched to a gene. There are 16 residues in the CDR3. The CDR3 region is CASSQDGGQGANTIYF. Written as DNA, the CDR3 is TGTGCCAGCAGCCAAGATGGGGGACAGGGCGCAAACACCATATATTTT.